What follows are 6 T cell receptor beta chains derived from one specimen sequenced in a study of T cell responses to AZD1222 COVID-19 vaccine. Libraries were prepared by immunoSEQ multiplex PCR; TCRdb keeps only in-frame clonotypes and omits some of them. In the table there are about 170,000 clones, around 87% of which are singletons. The input for sequencing was peripheral blood, taken on day 0 of AZD1222 vaccination. These receptors all come from an adult in good health.

The CDR3 reads CSVTTGQNQPQHF. CDR3 DNA sequence: TGCAGCGTAACGACAGGGCAGAATCAGCCCCAGCATTTT. This chain joins TRBV29-1 and TRBJ1-5; 7 nucleotides match TRBD1. The CDR3 loop spans 13 amino acids. V dropped 6 bases and J dropped 4; count of bases not matched to a gene: 6. Germline V gene sequence: CDR1 SQVTM, CDR2 ANQGSEA.

The rearrangement joins TRBV5-1 to TRBJ1-1; 7 bases agree with TRBD1. This CDR3 has 18 residues. CDR1 SGHRS and CDR2 YFSETQ come from the germline V gene. The V gene end was trimmed by 4 bases and the J gene end by 2 bases; junction bases not matched to a gene: 17. This CDR3 reads CASSPYRQGLRINTEAFF. The CDR3 nucleotides read TGCGCCAGCAGCCCCTACAGACAGGGACTGCGGATTAACACTGAAGCTTTCTTT.

This clone was detected once. The CDR3 nucleotides are TGTGCCAGCAGTCGACTAGCGGGGGGGCCCGCCGGGGAGCTGTTTTTT. It specifies CASSRLAGGPAGELFF. V gene TRBV6-6 combines with J gene TRBJ2-2; 14 bases map to TRBD2. Germline V gene sequence: CDR1 MNHNY, CDR2 SVGAGI (reference sequence). CDR3 size: 16 residues. J gave up 6 bases and V 5 bases, and 5 bases lay outside the gene matches.

J is TRBJ1-5 and V is TRBV28; D ambiguous. The CDR3 extends over 15 amino acids. Trimming shortened V by 3 bases and J by 3 bases, and 12 bases separated the two germline ends. Germline CDR1 MDHEN, CDR2 SYDVKM. The CDR3 here is CASSLGRVANQPQHF. The DNA for the CDR3 is TGTGCCAGCAGTTTGGGCAGAGTGGCCAATCAGCCCCAGCATTTT.

The V call is TRBV28, the J call TRBJ1-1; TRBD1 aligns across 9 bases. The CDR3 has 17 residues. Germline V CDR1 and CDR2: MDHEN, SYDVKM. Losses at the gene ends were 6 bases for V and 1 base for J; bases not matched to a gene: 12. CDR3 in amino acids: CASSPYPGQGGNTEAFF. The CDR3 bases are TGTGCCAGCAGCCCATACCCGGGACAGGGTGGGAACACTGAAGCTTTCTTT.

The chain couples TRBV7-3 to TRBJ2-2; TRBD1 is a possible D gene (5 bases). The V and J ends lost 5 bases and 6 bases respectively, with 10 bases between them. Germline CDR1 SGHTA, CDR2 FQGTGA. The CDR3 contains 13 residues. In DNA form, the CDR3 reads TGTGCCAGCAGCCGCAGGGAAGCCGGGGAGCTGTTTTTT. This translates into CASSRREAGELFF.